This T cell receptor (beta chain) was observed in a study of cytomegalovirus exposure and HLA in healthy donors. Study details: A previous analysis identified 90 million to 140 million unique TCR beta sequences derived from about 180 million T cells.

V lost 3 bases, J lost 3 bases, and 8 bases lay in between. There are 14 residues in the CDR3. CDR1 and CDR2 (germline): SGHTA, FQGTGA. The study ran its PCR with 60 Vbeta and 13 Jbeta primers. Repertoires were generated with immunoSEQ multiplex PCR, while TCRdb's copy carries only in-frame clones and drops some. Of approximately 100,000 clones listed, approximately 74% are singletons. Specimen: PBMCs. This chain links TRBV7-3 with TRBJ2-2; possibly TRBD1 for D (6 bases). This TCR came from a woman aged 40-49 years in good health and CMV-seronegative. This CDR3 is CASSFHRDTGELFF. The DNA for the CDR3 is TGTGCCAGCAGCTTCCACAGGGACACCGGGGAGCTGTTTTTT.